This T cell receptor (beta chain) is from a study of beta chain features in type 1 diabetes. To note about this clone: Its antigen remains unidentified.

Regarding the study as a whole: A PCR bias possibly favoring shorter templates would apply equally to patients and controls. TCRB CDR3s were moderately but significantly shorter in Type 1 diabetes patients in all four CD4+ subsets. Compared to healthy donors, patients appeared to have naive, central memory and Treg TCRB repertoires that were more alike.

The V gene's germline CDR1 is SGHRS and CDR2 YFSETQ. CDR3 length: 13 residues. V lost 7 bases to trimming and J lost 4 bases, with 14 bases between them. Expressed TCRB transcripts were sequenced, since all the RNA that had been isolated was reverse transcribed. Reads from naive, central memory and regulatory T cell samples averaged around 4 million. Measured with immunoSEQ multiplex PCR; TCRdb has only the in-frame clones, and not every one. In the table there are 400,000 or so clones, about 12% of which are singletons. This chain links TRBV5-1 with TRBJ1-2; the D gene is possibly TRBD1 (6 bases). The sample taken for sequencing was naive CD4+ T cells from blood. This receptor was obtained from a woman under 30 with type 1 diabetes. The CDR3 DNA reads TGCGCCAGCCACCCCGGGGGGGCCTATGGCTACACCTTC. As protein: CASHPGGAYGYTF.